This entry concerns a single TCR beta chain. It has no known antigen specificity. Per-base quality was not reported, and no clone a single base away is much larger than it. Donors formed part of the validation cohort, which comprised about 130 subjects and was distinct from the first cohort of 690 or so subjects. The data belong to a study of cytomegalovirus exposure and HLA in healthy donors (dated by TCRdb to the late 2010s). Regarding the complete study: A later analysis indicated that the 120 or so validation repertoires were generated on the platform also employed for the 720 or so repertoires of the first cohort. The study was designed to test whether signatures of past pathogen exposure could be identified by cataloging public T cell receptors. High-throughput TCR immunosequencing, statistical association of individual TCRs with disease status, and machine learning were combined to predict cytomegalovirus infection status. Besides the first cohort of 500 to 700 subjects, a separate validation cohort made up of over a hundred different subjects was used.

The library was produced with the immunoSEQ multiplex PCR assay. The authors' pipeline ran thus. A statistical classification framework was built to diagnose cytomegalovirus status from the catalog of TCR beta chain sequences. Held by TCRdb, this immuneACCESS table contains in-frame sequences only and omits some clones. Under half of the omission traces to an unresolved V gene where checked; the cause of the rest is unknown. From that table come the V and J calls and clone size; the DNA was used to work out D and trimming. For this sample the table gives tens of thousands of clones, of which 90% to 95% were detected only once. Together, the top ten hold 2.5% to 3.5% of the sample. The CDR1 and CDR2 encoded by the germline V gene (reference sequence) are PRHDT and FYEKMQ. The junction shows trimming of 5 bases on V and 7 bases on J, and the gene matches do not reach 13 bases of it. Spanning cysteine to phenylalanine, the CDR3 consists of 16 amino acids. CDR3 DNA only is kept here, 48 bases in frame from base 1.

Points the paper makes about the study in general: A few of the identified cytomegalovirus-associated TCR beta chains were confirmed in vitro to be specific for cytomegalovirus antigens. The classifier was reported to diagnose cytomegalovirus status with high specificity and sensitivity in both the original and validation cohorts. All 130 or so repertoires were used to score co-occurrence in the validation cohort in a later analysis, because that analysis had no HLA typing for the cohort. A total of 150 to 200 TCR beta chains were listed by the study as associated with cytomegalovirus. It was suggested by the authors that the approach could potentially be generalized to other disease states and immunological phenotypes. Across donors, most TCR sequences were observed very rarely, whereas some public TCRs were present in many individuals. In a later analysis, TCRs clustered in the first cohort were found to also tend to co-occur in the 120 or so validation repertoires, with approximately 95% of cluster scores above 0.

Recombination connected TRBV13 to TRBJ2-1; a stretch of 8 junction bases matches TRBD2. Input material: PBMCs. The receptor's source is a woman younger than 35 in good health and CMV-seropositive. The bases read TGTGCCAGCAGCCGGCGAACTAGCGGCCGTAGGAATGAGCAGTTCTTC. It codes for CASSRRTSGRRNEQFF.